The rows below give T cell receptor beta chains drawn from one sample of a study of post-analysis software for immune sequencing data. TCRdb ran MiXCR on the PCR reads and lists one entry per CDR3 protein. This table has approximately 630,000 distinct CDR3 sequences, roughly three fifths appearing once. Sequencing was performed on blood. The source is a girl aged 2-15 years with multiple sclerosis. The CDR3 runs from the conserved cysteine through the conserved F or W. A D gene is named only where the DNA matches it firmly. Size values are once, few and many counts, or a class for expanded clones, and some rows have none.

V gene	CDR3 length	J gene	clone size	D gene	CDR3 protein	CDR3 DNA
TRBV6-6	11	TRBJ1-2	-	TRBD1	CASQTGDGYTF	TGTGCCAGCCAGACAGGGGATGGCTACACCTTC
TRBV20-1	14	TRBJ2-1	-	-	CSARRADSYNEQFF	TGCAGTGCTAGAAGGGCGGACTCCTACAATGAGCAGTTCTTC
TRBV15	15	TRBJ2-4	few	-	CATSRDDGRGNIQYF	TGTGCCACCAGCAGAGATGACGGGCGCGGAAACATTCAGTACTTC
TRBV12-3/TRBV12-4	15	TRBJ1-2	-	TRBD1	CASSLAGRQGYGYTF	TGTGCCAGCAGTTTAGCGGGGAGACAGGGCTATGGCTACACCTTC
TRBV3-1	15	TRBJ2-1	few	-	CASSQDRSSYNEQFF	TGTGCCAGCAGCCAAGACCGCAGCTCCTACAATGAGCAGTTCTTC
TRBV7-7	16	TRBJ2-5	-	-	CASSPRQVGVLETQYF	TGTGCCAGCAGCCCCCGACAGGTGGGGGTTCTGGAGACCCAGTACTTC
TRBV7-9	15	TRBJ2-1	-	-	CASSFDGSSYNEQFF	TGTGCCAGCAGCTTCGACGGGAGCTCCTACAATGAGCAGTTCTTC
TRBV29-1	13	TRBJ2-1	many	TRBD2	CSVGLAVYNEQFF	TGCAGCGTTGGACTAGCGGTTTACAATGAGCAGTTCTTC
TRBV20-1	14	TRBJ2-1	-	-	CSAPTQYAYNEQFF	TGCAGTGCGCCGACCCAGTACGCCTACAATGAGCAGTTCTTC
TRBV6-5	11	TRBJ2-1	-	-	CASSRRDEQFF	TGTGCCAGCAGTAGGAGGGATGAGCAGTTCTTC
TRBV4-1	14	TRBJ1-2	-	-	CASSQIQGNYGYTF	TGCGCCAGCAGCCAGATTCAGGGGAACTATGGCTACACCTTC
TRBV3-1	15	TRBJ2-1	-	-	CASSRSADSHNEQFF	TGTGCCAGCAGCCGCTCGGCGGACAGCCACAATGAGCAGTTCTTC
TRBV30	11	TRBJ1-1	-	TRBD1	CASRGYTEAFF	TGTGCCAGCAGGGGGTACACTGAAGCTTTCTTT
TRBV4-1	16	TRBJ2-7	-	TRBD2	CASSQDPSGRTYEQYF	TGCGCCAGCAGCCAAGATCCTAGCGGGAGAACGTACGAGCAGTACTTC
TRBV3-1	12	TRBJ1-5	few	-	CASSQEGQPQHF	TGTGCCAGCAGCCAAGAAGGACAGCCCCAGCATTTT
TRBV7-2	14	TRBJ2-7	-	-	CTSSTTGGGYEQYF	TGTACCAGCAGCACAACCGGGGGAGGCTACGAGCAGTACTTC
TRBV5-1	17	TRBJ2-1	-	-	CASSLRTGTGFNNEQFF	TGCGCCAGCAGCTTGCGGACCGGGACGGGGTTCAACAATGAGCAGTTCTTC
TRBV20-1	12	TRBJ2-1	-	-	CSASFIKSEQFF	TGCAGTGCTAGCTTTATAAAGTCTGAGCAGTTCTTC
TRBV7-2	15	TRBJ2-5	-	-	CASSPTSPQRETQYF	TGTGCCAGCAGCCCCACGTCGCCCCAGCGGGAGACCCAGTACTTC
TRBV5-6	15	TRBJ2-7	-	TRBD1	CASSRKGQAKRRQYF	TGTGCCAGCAGCCGGAAGGGACAGGCGAAGAGAAGGCAGTACTTC
TRBV9	13	TRBJ1-6	few	-	CASSDGQLSPLHF	TGTGCCAGCAGCGACGGACAGCTTTCACCCCTCCACTTT
TRBV18	14	TRBJ2-7	once	-	CASSPPSEKGEQYF	TGTGCCAGCTCACCACCTAGCGAAAAGGGCGAGCAGTACTTC
TRBV3-1	14	TRBJ1-5	-	-	CASSQVWGPGPQHF	TGTGCCAGCAGCCAAGTTTGGGGTCCAGGGCCCCAGCATTTT
TRBV15	12	TRBJ1-5	-	-	CATSSMNQPQHF	TGTGCCACCAGCTCGATGAATCAGCCCCAGCATTTT
TRBV14	13	TRBJ2-5	-	-	CASSLRQWGEQYF	TGTGCCAGCAGCTTACGACAGTGGGGTGAGCAGTACTTC
TRBV29-1	12	TRBJ1-2	-	-	CSVGSVGYGYTF	TGCAGCGTCGGATCCGTGGGCTATGGCTACACCTTC
TRBV6-1	15	TRBJ1-2	-	-	CASRGAGFYRYGYTF	TGTGCCAGCAGGGGAGCAGGGTTCTACCGTTATGGCTACACCTTC